This T cell receptor beta chain was captured in a study of siplizumab effects on memory and regulatory T cells. Cocultured for about 6 days at 37°C were the mixed lymphocyte reaction cells. The method was immunoSEQ multiplex PCR; TCRdb's version includes in-frame clones alone and lacks a portion of them. The data contain about 13,000 clones, 40% of them singletons. A word on this clone: No antigen is known for it.

Study outcomes and limitations: Proliferating siplizumab-cultured Tregs lacked confirmed suppressive function.

V was clipped by 5 bases and J by 2 bases, with 9 bases between them. This CDR3 spans 14 amino acids. Germline V gene data show CDR1 as MNHEY and CDR2 as SVGAGI. Sequenced material: CFSE-low (dividing) CD8+ T cells sorted from an allogeneic mixed lymphocyte reaction. This TCR derives from a human donor in good health; the cells came from an allogeneic mixed lymphocyte reaction. V gene TRBV6-5 combines with J gene TRBJ2-2; D not resolved. The CDR3 DNA reads as TGTGCCAGCAGTCCCGACCCCAACACCGGGGAGCTGTTTTTT. This sequence encodes CASSPDPNTGELFF.